A selection of T cell receptor beta chains follows, all from one sample in a study of blood T cell repertoires in COVID-19. Repertoires were generated with immunoSEQ multiplex PCR, while TCRdb's copy carries only in-frame clones and drops some. This sample has around 200,000 clones, with about 80% found just once. Sequencing was carried out using peripheral blood. These receptors were obtained from a human donor in a cohort sampled during active COVID-19. CDR3s include the opening cysteine and the closing phenylalanine or tryptophan. The D gene is left open where the match is weak. Rows give clone size only sometimes, using once, few, many, or a class for an expanded clone.

clone size | J gene | D gene | CDR3 length | V gene | CDR3 DNA | CDR3 protein
- | TRBJ2-5 | TRBD1 | 15 | TRBV7-9 | TGTGCCAGCAGCCCTTTGACAGGGGTGGGAGAGACCCAGTACTTC | CASSPLTGVGETQYF
once | TRBJ2-5 | - | 13 | TRBV2 | TGTGCCAGCAGTCCAAGGGGGGGGGAGACCCAGTACTTC | CASSPRGGETQYF
- | TRBJ2-1 | - | 14 | TRBV5-4 | TGTGCCAGCAGCTCTTCCGACACCTACAATGAGCAGTTCTTC | CASSSSDTYNEQFF
- | TRBJ2-2 | TRBD1 | 17 | TRBV9 | TGTGCCAGCAGCTCGAGTGCAGGGGGCGTTGACACCGGGGAGCTGTTTTTT | CASSSSAGGVDTGELFF
- | TRBJ2-1 | - | 14 | TRBV7-3 | TGTGCCAGCAGCTTCAGCGGGCCCTACAATGAGCAGTTCTTC | CASSFSGPYNEQFF
- | TRBJ1-1 | TRBD1 | 15 | TRBV28 | TGTGCCAGCAGTTCCCCCCCGGGACAGGGGGCTGAAGCTTTCTTT | CASSSPPGQGAEAFF
- | TRBJ2-1 | - | 15 | TRBV5-1 | TGCGCCAGCAGCTTCACAGGGCCTACGGTTAATGAGCAGTTCTTC | CASSFTGPTVNEQFF
- | TRBJ1-2 | - | 15 | TRBV19 | TGTGCCAGTAGTATAAAGCCAGGGGCTAACTATGGCTACACCTTC | CASSIKPGANYGYTF
- | TRBJ2-7 | - | 16 | TRBV6-6 | TGTGCCAGCAGTTACTCGATGGGCGCCGGCTCCTACGAGCAGTACTTC | CASSYSMGAGSYEQYF
- | TRBJ2-2 | - | 15 | TRBV5-1 | TGCGCCAGCAGCTTGGATGGGCTGAACACCGGGGAGCTGTTTTTT | CASSLDGLNTGELFF